These T cell receptor beta chains were read from a single sample in a study of cytomegalovirus exposure and HLA in healthy donors. Sequencing used immunoSEQ multiplex PCR; TCRdb keeps in-frame clones, though not all of them. This sample carries 200,000 to 250,000 clones, under 85% of them seen once, and the ten largest clones take 1.7%. What was sequenced was PBMCs. The receptor source for this set is a man aged 50 to 60 in good health and CMV-seronegative. Each CDR3 is given with its conserved first and last residue. Each record gives: D gene, J gene, clone size, V gene, CDR3 DNA, CDR3 protein. A D gene is named only where the DNA matches it firmly. A row's size may be missing; if present it is once, few, many or a size class.

>TRBD1|TRBJ1-5|NA|TRBV2
TGTGCCAGCAGTGAACAGGGACAGGGTATAGGGGTGACCGTCTTT
CASSEQGQGIGVTVF
>NA|TRBJ2-3|NA|TRBV7-2
TGTGCCAGCATCCAAGCGGAGAACACAGATACGCAGTATTTT
CASIQAENTDTQYF
>TRBD2|TRBJ2-5|medium-sized|TRBV30
TGTGCCTGGAGTAGGGGCGGGAGCGCTGAGACCCAGTACTTC
CAWSRGGSAETQYF
>NA|TRBJ2-7|NA|TRBV2
TGTGCCAGCAGGGGGGGACGGGGCGGCTCCTACGAGCAGTACTTC
CASRGGRGGSYEQYF
>NA|TRBJ2-6|NA|TRBV7-3
TGTGCCAGCAGCCCCTGGCAGGGGATAGGCTCTGGGGCCAACGTCCTGACTTTC
CASSPWQGIGSGANVLTF
>TRBD2|TRBJ2-7|once|TRBV28
TGTGCCAGCGGACCCTTAGCGGGAGGGAGCTACGAGCAGTACTTC
CASGPLAGGSYEQYF
>NA|TRBJ1-1|NA|TRBV6-5
TGTGCCAGCAGTCTACAGGTCTACACTGAAGCTTTCTTT
CASSLQVYTEAFF
>TRBD1|TRBJ2-7|NA|TRBV6-5
TGTGCCAGCAGTTGGACAGGGGTCTCCTACGAGCAGTACTTC
CASSWTGVSYEQYF
>NA|TRBJ1-5|few|TRBV4-1
TGCGCCAGCAGCCTCAGGGTGGATCAGCCCCAGCATTTT
CASSLRVDQPQHF
>NA|TRBJ2-3|NA|TRBV19
TGTGCCAGCAGCGACGGGAGCACAGATACGCAGTATTTT
CASSDGSTDTQYF
>NA|TRBJ1-2|few|TRBV6-5
TGTGCCAGCAGCCTGGGAGGGGGTGGCGGCTACACCTTC
CASSLGGGGGYTF
>NA|TRBJ2-3|NA|TRBV5-1
TGCGCCAGCAGCCTAAACGGGGGACTCCTCACAGATACGCAGTATTTT
CASSLNGGLLTDTQYF
>NA|TRBJ2-7|NA|TRBV4-1
TGCGCCAGCAGCCAAGATGGAGGGTTCTCCTACGAGCAGTACTTC
CASSQDGGFSYEQYF
>NA|TRBJ1-2|few|TRBV27
TGTGCCAGCAGTGCGTTCGGGTATGGCTACACCTTC
CASSAFGYGYTF
>NA|TRBJ2-3|NA|TRBV6-4
TGTGCCAGCAGTGATCCTAGACCTAGCACAGATACGCAGTATTTT
CASSDPRPSTDTQYF
>NA|TRBJ1-4|few|TRBV4-1
TGCGCCAGCAGCCAGCAGGGGACGCCTGATGAAAAACTGTTTTTT
CASSQQGTPDEKLFF
>NA|TRBJ2-5|NA|TRBV2
TGTGCCAGCAGTGGAGGTTCCCAAGAGACCCAGTACTTC
CASSGGSQETQYF
>NA|TRBJ2-7|few|TRBV6-5
TGTGCCAGCTGGGTAGGGAGGACCTCCTACGAGCAGTACTTC
CASWVGRTSYEQYF
>TRBD2|TRBJ2-1|NA|TRBV5-4
TGTGCCAGCAGCTTGAGCGGGGGGAGTTCCTACAATGAGCAGTTCTTC
CASSLSGGSSYNEQFF
>TRBD2|TRBJ2-1|NA|TRBV29-1
TGCAGCGTTGTCCCGGGACTACCTTCCTACAATGAGCAGTTCTTC
CSVVPGLPSYNEQFF
>NA|TRBJ2-2|NA|TRBV30
TGTGCCTGGAGTGTCGACTCCACCGGGGAGCTGTTTTTT
CAWSVDSTGELFF
>TRBD2|TRBJ2-7|NA|TRBV28
TGTGCCAGCAGTTTACGGACTAGCGGGAGGATCGAGCAGTACTTC
CASSLRTSGRIEQYF
>TRBD1|TRBJ2-4|few|TRBV5-6
TGTGCCAGCAGCCTTGACAGGGGGCGAGGCAAAAACATTCAGTACTTC
CASSLDRGRGKNIQYF
>TRBD1|TRBJ1-1|NA|TRBV18
TGTGCCAGCTCATCGACAGGGGTCGACACTGAAGCTTTCTTT
CASSSTGVDTEAFF
>NA|TRBJ2-7|few|TRBV27
TGTGCCAGCAGTTTATCCGGCGGGGCATCCTACGAGCAGTACTTC
CASSLSGGASYEQYF
>TRBD1|TRBJ2-1|NA|TRBV5-1
TGCGCCAGCAGCTTGGAATGGACAGGGGCCAATGAGCAGTTCTTC
CASSLEWTGANEQFF
>NA|TRBJ1-3|NA|TRBV30
TGTGCCTGGAGTGGGGCCAGGGCCTTCTCTGGAAACACCATATATTTT
CAWSGARAFSGNTIYF
>NA|TRBJ2-7|NA|TRBV27
TGTGCCACCGGGAACGGCCGGGGTGAGCAGTACTTC
CATGNGRGEQYF
>NA|TRBJ2-3|NA|TRBV5-1
TGCGCCAGCAGCCAGGACGGGGGAAGCACAGATACGCAGTATTTT
CASSQDGGSTDTQYF
>NA|TRBJ2-7|few|TRBV9
TGTGCCAGCAGCGTACCCCGGGGGAGACTGGTAGTCGAGCAGTACTTC
CASSVPRGRLVVEQYF
>NA|TRBJ2-3|NA|TRBV7-2
TGTGCCAGCAGCTTGAGCAGGAAGGCAGATACGCAGTATTTT
CASSLSRKADTQYF
>TRBD1|TRBJ2-4|NA|TRBV7-9
TGTGCCAGCAGCCCTCCGGGACAGGACTGGAACATTCAGTACTTC
CASSPPGQDWNIQYF
>TRBD1|TRBJ2-2|NA|TRBV9
TGTGCCAGCAGCGTAGCAGGTTGGGGGGACAGGACAAACACCGGGGAGCTGTTTTTT
CASSVAGWGDRTNTGELFF
>NA|TRBJ2-1|NA|TRBV28
TGTGCCAGCAGGTGGGGGGGGCTCAATGAGCAGTTCTTC
CASRWGGLNEQFF
>NA|TRBJ2-1|few|TRBV25-1
TGTGCCAGCAGTGATCCAAGGAGTCCCCGTGAGCAGTTCTTC
CASSDPRSPREQFF
>NA|TRBJ2-1|once|TRBV7-3
TGTGCCAGCAGCCCAGGGTTAAGCTCCTACAATGAGCAGTTCTTC
CASSPGLSSYNEQFF
>TRBD2|TRBJ2-1|once|TRBV4-2
TGTGCCAGCAGCCATCAAGGGACTACCGAGCGAAATGAGCAGTTCTTC
CASSHQGTTERNEQFF
>NA|TRBJ2-7|NA|TRBV30
TGTGCCTGGAGTCCCGGACATTCCTACGAGCAGTACTTC
CAWSPGHSYEQYF
>NA|TRBJ1-5|NA|TRBV6-1
TGTGCCAGCAGTGAAGTAAGGGGACAGCCCCAGCATTTT
CASSEVRGQPQHF
>TRBD2|TRBJ2-1|NA|TRBV18
TGTGCCAGCTCGTTAGCGGGCTCGGGTGAGCAGTTCTTC
CASSLAGSGEQFF
>TRBD1|TRBJ1-2|NA|TRBV6-1
TGTGCCAGCAGTGTCGGACAGGGGTTTGGCTACACCTTC
CASSVGQGFGYTF
>NA|TRBJ2-6|NA|TRBV6-4
TGTGCCAGCAGTGACTCGGACTGGAGCTCTGGGGCCAACGTCCTGACTTTC
CASSDSDWSSGANVLTF